This T cell receptor beta chain is drawn from a study of monozygotic twins with inflammatory bowel disease. With eight separate reactions per sample, the authors made cDNA. Template-switch reactions added UMIs with a 6-nucleotide sample barcode. TCRalpha and TCRbeta cDNA underwent two nested PCRs of around 15 and 10 cycles. From its re-call of the 5' RACE reads, TCRdb lists each CDR3 protein once, without DNA. The sample shows roughly 320,000 distinct CDR3 sequences, and 5.5% to 6.5% sits with its ten largest clones. The blood volume drawn from each donor was 2.5 ml. The sequence was collected from a human donor with ulcerative colitis or Crohn's disease, or a healthy co-twin of an affected twin (not recorded which). The sequencing input was blood.

The CDR3 loop reads CASSFRETGEQYF. The rearrangement joins TRBV12-3 or TRBV12-4 to TRBJ2-7; the D gene TCRdb calls, TRBD1, cannot be checked with no DNA. The CDR3 is 13 residues long.